The 29 T cell receptor beta chains in this list originate from one sample, sequenced in a study of CD4 T cells in relation to SARS-CoV-2 and coronaviruses (dated by TCRdb to about 2021). CD4+ T cells from unexposed donors were collected before the COVID-19 pandemic (2011-2018). Following 10 days of culture, the EasySep CD4+ T cell isolation kit was used to isolate CD4+ T cells. These TCRs' antigens remain unknown. To prepare the library, the immunoSEQ multiplex PCR assay was applied. Entries here come from immuneACCESS through TCRdb and include only in-frame sequences with V and J called. Some clones fail to appear in such tables; in the studies checked, an unresolved V gene covers under half of the shortfall, and the cause of the remainder is unknown. Present in this sample are nearly 30,000 clones, 70% to 85% of which were seen just once. The leading ten clones occupy about 14% of the sample. The sequencing sample was made of CD4+ T cells from PBMCs, cultured in vitro. The receptor source for this set is a human donor in good health.

The CDR3 nucleotides are TGTGCCACCAGTGACCCCGCCGAGCGAAACACCATATATTTT. Amino acid sequence: CATSDPAERNTIYF. The chain has TRBV24-1 and TRBJ1-3; D remains unclear. The germline CDR1 and CDR2 sequences are KGHDR and SFDVKD. This CDR3 spans 14 amino acids. V lost 4 bases to trimming and J lost 5 bases, with 11 bases between them.

This clone was detected only a few times. CDR3 region: CASSLGGRAVNSPLHF. CDR3 in DNA: TGCGCCAGCAGCTTGGGAGGCAGGGCGGTGAATTCACCCCTCCACTTT. This chain joins TRBV5-1 and TRBJ1-6; possibly TRBD1 for D (5 bases). The CDR3 is made up of 16 amino acids. V gave up 0 bases and J gave up 7 bases, with 14 bases separating them. CDR1 SGHRS and CDR2 YFSETQ come from the germline V gene.

This clone occurred once. The gene calls are TRBV20-1 and TRBJ2-7; possible D gene TRBD2, 5 bases. The germline V gene has CDR1 DFQATT and CDR2 SNEGSKA (reference sequence). Trimming left V 6 bases short and J 5 bases short, with 11 bases between. The CDR3 sequence is 11 residues long. The DNA of the CDR3 is TGCAGTGCCGAGGGTATCGACGAGCAGTACTTC. Protein: CSAEGIDEQYF.

The genes are TRBV9 and TRBJ2-7; TRBD2 aligns across 8 bases. J was trimmed by 7 bases and V by 4 bases; bases with no gene match: 19. CDR1 is SGDLS and CDR2 is YYNGEE in the germline V gene. The CDR3 loop spans 17 amino acids. The CDR3 DNA reads TGTGCCAGCAGCACTAATACTCTACCGGGACTAGTAGGGGAGCAGTACTTC. It yields the protein CASSTNTLPGLVGEQYF.

V is TRBV6-5 and J is TRBJ1-2, with D unclear. The CDR3 totals 15 residues. Trimming pared 7 bases from V and 6 bases from J, leaving 21 bases between. Germline CDR1 reads MNHEY; CDR2 reads SVGAGI. CDR3 DNA: TGTGCCAGCACGGTTGGGCCGGACGGTGCAAATGGCTACACCTTC. Protein: CASTVGPDGANGYTF.

The chain joins TRBV2 to TRBJ1-5, with a possible D match to TRBD1 (6 bases). Between the trimmed V and J ends, which lost 6 bases and 3 bases, there was a span of 9 bases. Germline-derived CDR1 and CDR2 are SNHLY and FYNNEI. This CDR3 contains 13 residues. The CDR3 nucleotides read TGTGCCAGCAGAGGACAGATCAATCAGCCCCAGCATTTT. Its protein product is CASRGQINQPQHF.

This clone was seen once. The chain employs TRBV29-1 and TRBJ1-4; D unresolved. The CDR3 is made up of 11 amino acids. CDR1 and CDR2 (germline): SQVTM, ANQGSEA. The germline V and J ends were trimmed by 2 bases and 9 bases, with 7 bases remaining between them. CDR3 in amino acids: CSVEFGQKLFF. The CDR3 nucleotides read TGCAGCGTTGAATTTGGGCAAAAACTGTTTTTT.

The chain recombines TRBV5-1 with TRBJ2-1; tentatively, D is TRBD1 or TRBD2 (6 bases each). Deletions cut 4 bases from V and 9 bases from J, with 14 bases between. Germline assignment: CDR1 SGHRS and CDR2 YFSETQ. The CDR3 runs 13 residues. The CDR3 nucleotides are TGCGCCAGCAGCGAGGGGGGTCGAGGTGAGCAGTTCTTC. Protein sequence: CASSEGGRGEQFF.

V usage is TRBV18 and J usage is TRBJ1-5; tentatively, D is TRBD1 (6 bases). This CDR3 is 13 amino acids long. Germline assignment: CDR1 KGHSH and CDR2 LQKENI. V was trimmed by 5 bases and J by 6 bases, leaving 11 bases between them. This chain's CDR3 is CASSSGQTQPQHF. Here the CDR3 DNA reads TGTGCCAGCTCATCGGGACAAACTCAGCCCCAGCATTTT.

The chain is built from TRBV5-1 and TRBJ2-1; maybe TRBD1 (5 bases). V lost 0 bases to trimming and J lost 4 bases, with 11 bases between them. CDR1 and CDR2 (germline): SGHRS, YFSETQ. CDR3 size: 15 residues. CDR3 DNA sequence: TGCGCCAGCAGCTTGGCAAGGACAACGTACAATGAGCAGTTCTTC. It codes for CASSLARTTYNEQFF.

The chain carries TRBV9 and TRBJ2-7; 12 bases line up with TRBD2. The CDR3 loop spans 19 amino acids. V was clipped by 2 bases and J by 5 bases; unmatched bases: 17. Germline V CDR1 and CDR2: SGDLS, YYNGEE. The CDR3 DNA follows: TGTGCCAGCAGCGTCGCACGGGCTAGCGGGAGGGGGACTGAGGACGAGCAGTACTTC. This codes for CASSVARASGRGTEDEQYF.

The chain uses TRBV7-8 and TRBJ2-7; TRBD1 matches 9 bases. V shed 5 bases and J 5 bases; nucleotides not matched to a gene: 7. The CDR3 has 14 residues. Germline CDR1 reads SGHVS; CDR2 reads FQNEAQ. In DNA form, the CDR3 reads TGTGCCAGCAGCGTCCGGGACAGGGCTGACGAGCAGTACTTC. Protein product: CASSVRDRADEQYF.

The V call is TRBV9, the J call TRBJ2-1, with unresolved D. Germline V gene lookup returns CDR1 SGDLS and CDR2 YYNGEE. Deletions cut 0 bases from V and 6 bases from J, with 4 bases between. The length of the CDR3 is 12 residues. CDR3 in amino acids: CASSVVSNEQFF. The CDR3 DNA follows: TGTGCCAGCAGCGTAGTTTCCAATGAGCAGTTCTTC.

The gene calls are TRBV28 and TRBJ1-2; D is unresolved. The ends were cut back, 10 bases at V and 1 base at J, with 7 bases in the middle. CDR3 length: 11 amino acids. Germline V CDR1 and CDR2: MDHEN, SYDVKM. The DNA of the CDR3 is TGTGCCACTCAGAATAACTATGGCTACACCTTC. It codes for CATQNNYGYTF.

This clone showed up just a few times. V gene TRBV30 combines with J gene TRBJ2-7, with D maybe TRBD1 (6 bases). V was cut by 8 bases and J by 2 bases, with 16 bases left in between. The CDR3 totals 13 residues. Per the germline V gene, CDR1 is GTSNPN and CDR2 is SVGIG (reference sequence). The DNA for the CDR3 is TGTGCCCACGGGGCGGACAGTCCCTACGAGCAGTACTTC. It codes for CAHGADSPYEQYF.

In this sample, this clone turned up a few times. V gene TRBV10-2 combines with J gene TRBJ1-5; D is undetermined. CDR1 and CDR2 from the germline V gene are WSHSY and SAAADI. The CDR3 extends over 12 amino acids. Between the trimmed V and J ends, which lost 0 bases and 11 bases, there was a span of 8 bases. The CDR3, as DNA: TGCGCCAGCAGTGAGTCGGCCTTGTCCCAGCATTTT. Amino acid sequence: CASSESALSQHF.

The chain joins TRBV4-3 to TRBJ1-5; no clear D. Germline CDR1 reads LGHNA; CDR2 reads YSLEER. Trimming cost V 2 bases and J 4 bases, with 6 bases left between them. This CDR3 has 13 residues. The CDR3 reads CASSQSENQPQHF. CDR3 in DNA: TGCGCCAGCAGCCAAAGCGAAAATCAGCCCCAGCATTTT.

The chain links TRBV6-5 to TRBJ1-5; D gene uncertain. Germline V gene sequence: CDR1 MNHEY, CDR2 SVGAGI. V was pared by 8 bases and J by 2 bases, with 10 bases between. CDR3 length equals 13 residues. This CDR3 is CASGLHGNQPQHF. The CDR3 region has the DNA TGTGCCAGCGGGCTGCATGGCAATCAGCCCCAGCATTTT.

This clone was seen a single time. The chain recombines TRBV27 with TRBJ2-5; 8 nucleotides line up with TRBD1. V lost 2 bases and J lost 3; bases outside the gene matches: 8. The CDR3 covers 16 residues. Germline loops: CDR1 MNHEY, CDR2 SMNVEV (reference sequence). This chain's CDR3 is CASSLASRTGKETQYF. CDR3 bases: TGTGCCAGCAGTTTAGCCTCCCGGACAGGGAAAGAGACCCAGTACTTC.

The chain combines TRBV20-1 with TRBJ1-1; D is unresolved. The CDR3 loop spans 11 amino acids. Deletions cut 4 bases from V and 1 base from J, with 4 bases between. Germline CDR1 DFQATT, CDR2 SNEGSKA (reference sequence). CDR3 amino acids: CSATGNTEAFF. CDR3 DNA: TGCAGTGCTACAGGGAACACTGAAGCTTTCTTT.

The chain recombines TRBV5-1 with TRBJ2-5; D tentatively reads TRBD1 or TRBD2 (5 bases each). The CDR3 is made up of 11 amino acids. Germline CDR1 and CDR2: SGHRS and YFSETQ. The V gene lost 6 bases and the J gene lost 7 bases, with 10 bases spanning the gap. This CDR3 reads CASTYGGTQYF. The CDR3 DNA is TGCGCCAGCACCTATGGGGGGACCCAGTACTTC.

The chain employs TRBV3-1 (or the pseudogene TRBV3-2) and TRBJ1-3; D not certain. The length of the CDR3 is 15 residues. CDR1 is LGHDT and CDR2 is YNNKEL in the germline V gene (reference sequence). V was clipped by 4 bases and J by 6 bases, with 16 bases between them. CDR3 DNA sequence: TGTGCCAGCAGCCGCCCTCGTGCGGGAACAAACACCATATATTTT. Amino acid sequence: CASSRPRAGTNTIYF.

The chain is built from TRBV4-1 and TRBJ2-3; possibly TRBD1 or TRBD2 for D (6 bases each). Germline values: CDR1 MGHRA, CDR2 YSYEKL. This CDR3 has 17 residues. The V end lost 4 bases, the J end lost 4 bases, and 21 bases lay between the germline ends. CDR3 sequence: CASSPQGSGGKADTQYF. CDR3 in DNA: TGCGCCAGCAGCCCCCAGGGGTCAGGAGGGAAAGCAGATACGCAGTATTTT.

This chain joins TRBV5-6 and TRBJ2-1; no clear D. Trimming took 0 bases from V and 15 from J, leaving 19 bases between them. The V gene's germline CDR1 is SGHDT and CDR2 YYEEEE. The CDR3 spans 14 residues. CDR3 sequence (DNA): TGTGCCAGCAGCTTGGCCAAAGGTAGCAAGGTCCTGTTCTTC. Its protein is CASSLAKGSKVLFF.

The chain employs TRBV7-8 and TRBJ1-4, with 8 bases identical to TRBD1. Trimming cost V 1 base and J 4 bases; bases outside gene matches: 17. The V gene's germline CDR1 is SGHVS and CDR2 FQNEAQ. This CDR3 has 20 residues. This CDR3 reads CASSLGSRQGWGGINEKLFF. The CDR3 DNA sequence: TGTGCCAGCAGCTTAGGATCGAGACAGGGGTGGGGGGGTATTAATGAAAAACTGTTTTTT. Using reference TRBV7-8 and TRBJ1-4 for the parts outside the CDR3, the full variable domain is GAGVSQSPRYKVAKRGQDVALRCDPISGHVSLFWYQQALGQGPEFLTYFQNEAQLDKSGLPSDRFFAERPEGSVSTLKIQRTQQEDSAVYLCASSLGSRQGWGGINEKLFFGSGTQLSVL.

This clone was seen only a few times. The gene calls are TRBV5-1 and TRBJ2-7, with 8 nucleotides matching TRBD2. Germline CDR1 reads SGHRS; CDR2 reads YFSETQ. The V gene end was trimmed by 0 bases and the J gene end by 5 bases; junction bases not matched to a gene: 4. This CDR3 has 14 residues. CDR3 loop: CASSLAGTSNEQYF. CDR3 DNA: TGCGCCAGCAGCTTGGCCGGGACTAGTAACGAGCAGTACTTC.

V and J are TRBV11-2 and TRBJ2-5; D gene ambiguous. Germline V gene data show CDR1 as SGHAT and CDR2 as FQNNGV. V lost 0 bases and J 1 base, leaving 12 bases between the germline ends. This CDR3 contains 16 residues. The CDR3 DNA follows: TGTGCCAGCAGCTTAGATGGAGTGTCCCCCCAAGAGACCCAGTACTTC. It codes for CASSLDGVSPQETQYF.

This clone has more than one count but fewer than ten. V is TRBV11-2 and J is TRBJ1-2, with TRBD1 matching over 9 bases. Germline V gives CDR1 SGHAT, CDR2 FQNNGV. The CDR3 is 15 amino acids. The V and J ends lost 5 bases and 3 bases, in that order; junction bases with no gene match: 7. The CDR3 DNA follows: TGTGCCAGCAGCGGACTACAGGGGGCTGACTATGGCTACACCTTC. It specifies CASSGLQGADYGYTF.

This chain connects TRBV12-5 to TRBJ2-7; D not certain. This CDR3 has 12 residues. Germline values: CDR1 LGHNT, CDR2 FRNRAP. The germline V and J ends were trimmed by 6 bases and 2 bases, with 8 bases remaining between them. The CDR3 here is CASGTETYEQYF. CDR3 DNA sequence: TGTGCTAGTGGAACAGAGACCTACGAGCAGTACTTC.